This TCR beta chain was sequenced for a study of molecular identifiers for immune sequencing clone quantification. As previously described, bulk TCR libraries were made using listed TCR primers. TCRdb processed the PCR reads anew with MiXCR; each CDR3 protein has one entry. The sample records approximately 590,000 distinct CDR3 sequences, around 25% being singletons. Study-level points and caveats: The share of molecules held by clones above 20 RNA copies was over 98% in effector cells and under 1% in naive cells.

Sorted cell numbers of roughly 17,000 to 1,100,000, with 10%, 30% or 50% RNA, served as input for naive CD8 libraries. The V gene's germline CDR1 is ENHRY and CDR2 SYGVKD. The V end lost 4 bases, the J end lost 9 bases, and 13 bases lay between the germline ends. The CDR3 runs to 14 residues. This clonotype has a handful of counts. Its antigen is undetermined. The TCR was taken from a human donor in good health. Some libraries in this study had Jurkat cell RNA spiked in. V usage is TRBV10-3 and J usage is TRBJ1-6; D is unresolved. Sequencing was carried out using naive CD8+ T cells from blood, with Jurkat cell RNA spiked in. Subset meaning: FACS-sorted CD8+CD4-CCR7+CD45RA+ naive T cells. Here the CDR3 DNA reads TGTGCCATCAGTGTAGGACCTTCGGGTTCACCCCTCCACTTT. Translating gives CAISVGPSGSPLHF.